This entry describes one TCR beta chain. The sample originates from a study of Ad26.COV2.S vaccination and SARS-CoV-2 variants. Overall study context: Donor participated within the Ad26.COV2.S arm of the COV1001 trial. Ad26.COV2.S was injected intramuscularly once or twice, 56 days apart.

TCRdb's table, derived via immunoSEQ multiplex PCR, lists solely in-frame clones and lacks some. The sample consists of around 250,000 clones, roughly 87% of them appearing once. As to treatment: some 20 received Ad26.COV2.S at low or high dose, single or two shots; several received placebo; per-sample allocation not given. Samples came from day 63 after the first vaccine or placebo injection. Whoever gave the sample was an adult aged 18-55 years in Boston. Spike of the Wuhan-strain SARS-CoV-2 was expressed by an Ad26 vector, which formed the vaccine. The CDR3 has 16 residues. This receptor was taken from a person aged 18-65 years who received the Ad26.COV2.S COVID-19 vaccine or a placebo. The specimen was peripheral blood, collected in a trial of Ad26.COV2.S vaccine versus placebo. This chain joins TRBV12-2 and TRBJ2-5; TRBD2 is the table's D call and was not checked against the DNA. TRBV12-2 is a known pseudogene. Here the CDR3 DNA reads TGTGCAAGTCGCTTAGCTCAGAACGGGAGAAGGGAGACCCAGTACTTC. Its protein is CASRLAQNGRRETQYF.